This T cell receptor beta chain was recorded in a study of early stage breast cancer tumors. Overall study context: Of fewer than 20 invasive breast tumors, about a dozen were hormone receptor-positive, HER2-negative. The ER+/PR+/HER2- tumors included 7 or 8 ductal and a few lobular carcinomas. Regarding the study as a whole: Compared with adjacent normal breast tissue, tumors showed roughly 2.5-fold greater T cell density and higher clonality.

The CDR3 spans 15 residues. With 3 bases clipped from V and 7 bases from J, the junction kept 9 bases outside the gene matches. Per germline, CDR1 SGDLS and CDR2 YYNGEE. Each sample had two DNA replicates, approximately 0.49 ug blood or around 1.5 ug tissue. Clones were read by immunoSEQ multiplex PCR, and TCRdb kept only the in-frame ones, dropping some. This sample has roughly 25,000 clones, with 60% to 70% found just once. On this clone: The antigen is undetermined.

The rearrangement joins TRBV9 to TRBJ2-1, with 8 bases identical to TRBD2. The material sequenced was breast tumor tissue. The receptor's source is a person aged 55 to 75 with breast cancer. The CDR3 region is CASSARSGSRNEQFF. CDR3 nucleotide sequence: TGTGCCAGCAGCGCCAGGAGCGGGAGTAGGAATGAGCAGTTCTTC.